What follows are 10 T cell receptor beta chains derived from one specimen sequenced in a study of glioma-infiltrating T cells after dendritic cell vaccination. The protocol was immunoSEQ multiplex PCR, while the TCRdb copy is restricted to in-frame clones and leaves out a portion. The sample includes just under 85,000 clones, 70% to 90% of them seen just once. Sequences were derived from blood, sampled before dendritic cell vaccination. Receptors originate from a human donor with glioblastoma.

The table lists this clone with a few counts. The J gene is TRBJ2-1, the V gene TRBV6-1; 9 bases match TRBD2. The germline gives CDR1 MNHNS, CDR2 SASEGT. V lost 7 bases to trimming and J lost 4 bases; unmatched junction nucleotides: 2. This CDR3 comprises 13 residues. The CDR3: CASNSGGYNEQFF. The CDR3 DNA sequence: TGTGCCAGCAATAGCGGGGGTTACAATGAGCAGTTCTTC.

The rearrangement joins TRBV10-1 to TRBJ1-3; no clear D. V dropped 4 bases and J dropped 3 bases, with 7 bases sitting between them. This CDR3 spans 13 amino acids. CDR1 is WNHNN and CDR2 is SYGVQD in the germline V gene (reference sequence). This CDR3 is CASSGGVGNTIYF. The CDR3 DNA sequence: TGCGCCAGCAGTGGGGGAGTTGGAAACACCATATATTTT.

This clone was observed a handful of times. This chain connects TRBV6-5 to TRBJ2-3; 8 nucleotides agree with TRBD2. Germline V gene data show CDR1 as MNHEY and CDR2 as SVGAGI. The V segment lost 7 bases and the J segment 1 base; nucleotides outside the gene matches: 7. CDR3 size: 15 residues. The CDR3, as DNA: TGTGCCAGCAAAACGGGAGGGCCTGGCACAGATACGCAGTATTTT. Protein sequence: CASKTGGPGTDTQYF.

The chain has TRBV19 and TRBJ2-5, with TRBD2 matching 9 bases. With V trimmed by 6 bases and J by 5 bases, 4 bases remained unmatched. Germline V gene lookup returns CDR1 LNHDA and CDR2 SQIVND (reference sequence). This CDR3 region has 13 residues. CDR3 sequence (DNA): TGTGCCAGTAGCTCTAGCGGGGCCGAGACCCAGTACTTC. This translates into CASSSSGAETQYF.

This clone was counted once. The chain uses TRBV5-1 and TRBJ1-2, with 8 nucleotides matching TRBD1. V lost 7 bases and J lost 0; bases outside the gene matches: 5. CDR1 SGHRS and CDR2 YFSETQ come from the germline V gene. The CDR3 is 14 residues long. In nucleotides, the CDR3 is TGCGCCAGCGGTGACAGGGGTCCTAACTATGGCTACACCTTC. This encodes CASGDRGPNYGYTF.

This clone was recorded a few times. The chain combines TRBV7-3 with TRBJ2-5; a weak D match, TRBD2 (5 bases). CDR3 length equals 13 residues. Trimming stripped 5 bases from V and 5 bases from J, with 12 bases between. The V gene's germline CDR1 is SGHTA and CDR2 FQGTGA. CDR3 DNA: TGTGCCAGCAGCCGCGCGGGCGGGGAGACCCAGTACTTC. Translated, it gives CASSRAGGETQYF.

In this sample, this clone turned up a few times. The rearrangement uses TRBV7-2 and TRBJ1-5, with D uncertain. This CDR3 spans 13 amino acids. With 3 bases removed from V and 15 bases from J, the gap between germline ends came to 18 bases. The germline V gene encodes CDR1 SGHTA and CDR2 FQGNSA. CDR3: CASSLEEGSFRHF. As DNA, the CDR3 is TGTGCCAGCAGCTTGGAGGAAGGGAGTTTTAGGCATTTT.

The chain joins TRBV9 to TRBJ2-3; the D gene is possibly TRBD1 (5 bases). With 1 base removed from V and 0 bases from J, the gap between germline ends came to 6 bases. Germline CDR1 is SGDLS and CDR2 is YYNGEE. This CDR3 comprises 14 residues. The CDR3 DNA sequence: TGTGCCAGCAGCGTACAGGGTAGCACAGATACGCAGTATTTT. It specifies CASSVQGSTDTQYF.

The chain has TRBV27 and TRBJ1-5; maybe TRBD1 (5 bases). The CDR3 extends over 14 amino acids. V shed 8 bases and J shed 2 bases, with 13 bases lying between them. Looked up from germline, CDR1 is MNHEY and CDR2 is SMNVEV (reference sequence). This CDR3 reads CASWRGGGNQPQHF. CDR3 in DNA: TGTGCCAGCTGGCGGGGGGGTGGCAATCAGCCCCAGCATTTT.

The V and J genes are TRBV5-6 and TRBJ1-1, with 9 bases identical to TRBD1. Losses at the gene ends were 0 bases for V and 5 bases for J; bases not matched to a gene: 5. This CDR3 has 15 amino acids. CDR1 and CDR2 from the germline V gene are SGHDT and YYEEEE. Here the CDR3 DNA reads TGTGCCAGCAGCTTGGGGGGACAGGGCGGTACTGAAGCTTTCTTT. This gives the protein CASSLGGQGGTEAFF.